The T cell receptor (beta chain) under discussion was sequenced for a study of blood T cell repertoires in COVID-19. Study at large: Specimens from acute and convalescent COVID-19 originated in the United States, Italy and Spain.

This CDR3 is 13 amino acids long. The germline gives CDR1 MNHEY, CDR2 SVGAGI. Trimming removed 2 bases from V and 5 bases from J, with 9 bases in between. Sequencing used immunoSEQ multiplex PCR; TCRdb keeps in-frame clones, though not all of them. The sample contains some 31,000 clones, approximately 85% of which appear only once. Sequencing was carried out using peripheral blood. The sequence came from an elderly man with active COVID-19. The V and J genes are TRBV6-5 and TRBJ2-5, with D maybe TRBD2 (6 bases). The CDR3 DNA is TGTGCCAGCAGTTACCGGGGGTGGGAGACCCAGTACTTC. Residues: CASSYRGWETQYF.